A selection of T cell receptor beta chains follows, all from one sample in a study of T cell responses to AZD1222 COVID-19 vaccine. Using immunoSEQ multiplex PCR, the repertoire was profiled, and TCRdb retains in-frame clones only, with some absent. The sample comprises about 91,000 clones, roughly 84% of which are singletons, and approximately 21% rests with the top ten. The specimen was peripheral blood, collected on day 0 of AZD1222 vaccination. The receptor set was obtained from an adult in good health. The CDR3 runs from the conserved cysteine through the conserved F or W. Fields, in order: V gene, J gene, D gene, clone size, CDR3 DNA, CDR3 protein. A D gene is named only where the DNA matches it firmly. Part of the rows lack a size; the others show once, few, many or a class for expanded clones.

V: TRBV7-8
J: TRBJ1-4
D: -
size: -
DNA: TGTGCCAGCAGCTTAGGCAGGTCAACTAATGAAAAACTGTTTTTT
CDR3: CASSLGRSTNEKLFF

V: TRBV7-2
J: TRBJ2-5
D: TRBD2
size: -
DNA: TGTGCCAGCAGCTCCACCGCGGGGGTGGGGACCCAGTACTTC
CDR3: CASSSTAGVGTQYF

V: TRBV12-3/TRBV12-4
J: TRBJ1-2
D: -
size: -
DNA: TGTGCCATAACGAGACAACCTAACTATGGCTACACCTTC
CDR3: CAITRQPNYGYTF

V: TRBV5-1
J: TRBJ2-3
D: -
size: -
DNA: TGCGCCAGCAGCGGCGGGACACCTAGTACGACAGATACGCAGTATTTT
CDR3: CASSGGTPSTTDTQYF

V: TRBV19
J: TRBJ1-3
D: -
size: -
DNA: TGTGCCAGCGGTAGGGACGGAGACTCTGGAAACACCATATATTTT
CDR3: CASGRDGDSGNTIYF

V: TRBV12-3/TRBV12-4
J: TRBJ1-1
D: -
size: -
DNA: TGTGCCAGCAGTTTCATAGGGAACACTGAAGCTTTCTTT
CDR3: CASSFIGNTEAFF

V: TRBV5-8
J: TRBJ1-1
D: -
size: -
DNA: TGTGCCAGAGTTGGGAACACTGAAGCTTTCTTT
CDR3: CARVGNTEAFF

V: TRBV5-8
J: TRBJ1-2
D: -
size: -
DNA: TGTGCCAGCAGCTTGCCCCTCGGCACGAACTATGGCTACACCTTC
CDR3: CASSLPLGTNYGYTF

V: TRBV19
J: TRBJ1-4
D: -
size: -
DNA: TGTGCCAGTTCTCCGGTGGAGGGAACGGCAGATGAAAAACTGTTTTTT
CDR3: CASSPVEGTADEKLFF

V: TRBV12-3/TRBV12-4
J: TRBJ2-7
D: -
size: -
DNA: TGTGCCAGCAGTTTGGGGGGAAACGAGCAGTACTTC
CDR3: CASSLGGNEQYF

V: TRBV3-1/TRBV3-2
J: TRBJ1-3
D: -
size: -
DNA: TGTGCCAGCAGCCCAGTGAGCTCTCCTGGAAACACCATATATTTT
CDR3: CASSPVSSPGNTIYF

V: TRBV6-5
J: TRBJ2-7
D: TRBD1
size: -
DNA: TGTGCCAGAGACCCCGGGACAGACTCCTACGAGCAGTACTTC
CDR3: CARDPGTDSYEQYF

V: TRBV7-8
J: TRBJ2-1
D: TRBD1
size: few
DNA: TGTGCCAGCAGGTACAGGGGAGAGAGTGAGCAGTTCTTC
CDR3: CASRYRGESEQFF

V: TRBV6-5
J: TRBJ2-2
D: -
size: -
DNA: TGTGCCAGCAGTTACAACGGGGAGCTGTTTTTT
CDR3: CASSYNGELFF

V: TRBV6-2/TRBV6-3
J: TRBJ1-2
D: -
size: -
DNA: TGTGCCAGCAGTCCAGGAATTTTCTATGGCTACACCTTC
CDR3: CASSPGIFYGYTF

V: TRBV7-8
J: TRBJ2-5
D: TRBD1
size: -
DNA: TGTGCCAGCAGCTCGGGGACAGGGGCGTCCGAGACCCAGTACTTC
CDR3: CASSSGTGASETQYF

V: TRBV5-1
J: TRBJ2-1
D: TRBD2
size: -
DNA: TGCGCCAGCAGCTTGGCCGGGACTAACAATGAGCAGTTCTTC
CDR3: CASSLAGTNNEQFF

V: TRBV7-2
J: TRBJ2-2
D: TRBD2
size: -
DNA: TGTGCCAGCAGGGCCCCCGGGACTAGCGCCTTGGAGCTGTTTTTT
CDR3: CASRAPGTSALELFF

V: TRBV27
J: TRBJ1-1
D: -
size: once
DNA: TGTGCCAGTTATGACCCTAACACTGAAGCTTTCTTT
CDR3: CASYDPNTEAFF

V: TRBV6-2/TRBV6-3
J: TRBJ2-7
D: TRBD1
size: -
DNA: TGTGCCAGCAGTCCATTGACGGACAGGGTGAAGAACGAGCAGTACTTC
CDR3: CASSPLTDRVKNEQYF

V: TRBV2
J: TRBJ1-2
D: TRBD1
size: -
DNA: TGTGCCAGCAGTGGACCCCGGGACAGGGGCTACCCTAACTATGGCTACACCTTC
CDR3: CASSGPRDRGYPNYGYTF

V: TRBV9
J: TRBJ1-2
D: -
size: once
DNA: TGTGCCAGCAGCGTAGGGGCAGGGGATGCCTATGGCTACACCTTC
CDR3: CASSVGAGDAYGYTF

V: TRBV5-8
J: TRBJ1-1
D: TRBD1
size: once
DNA: TGTGCCAGCAGCCCTGGGACAGGGGGCACTGAAGCTTTCTTT
CDR3: CASSPGTGGTEAFF

V: TRBV5-1
J: TRBJ2-1
D: TRBD2
size: -
DNA: TGCGCCAGCAGCAGAGAAGGACTAGCGGGAGAAAGTACGTTCTTC
CDR3: CASSREGLAGESTFF

V: TRBV7-2
J: TRBJ2-6
D: -
size: -
DNA: TGTGCCAGCAGCTTAGACATAGGCTCTGGGGCCAACGTCCTGACTTTC
CDR3: CASSLDIGSGANVLTF

V: TRBV6-1
J: TRBJ2-7
D: TRBD1
size: -
DNA: TGTGCCAGCAGTGAGACAGGGGATCTCTACGAGCAGTACTTC
CDR3: CASSETGDLYEQYF

V: TRBV6-2/TRBV6-3
J: TRBJ1-1
D: -
size: -
DNA: TGTGCCAGCAGTTACTCGATCCTGGGGGCCGAAGCTTTCTTT
CDR3: CASSYSILGAEAFF

V: TRBV11-2
J: TRBJ2-3
D: -
size: -
DNA: TGTGCCAGCAGCCCGGGCAATCCAGCACAGAGTACGCAGTATTTT
CDR3: CASSPGNPAQSTQYF

V: TRBV6-2/TRBV6-3
J: TRBJ2-7
D: -
size: -
DNA: TGTGCCAGCAGTTCAGCCTACGAGCAGTACTTC
CDR3: CASSSAYEQYF

V: TRBV12-3/TRBV12-4
J: TRBJ2-1
D: TRBD1
size: -
DNA: TGTGCCAGCAGTTTGGACAGGCGTGAGCAGTTCTTC
CDR3: CASSLDRREQFF

V: TRBV19
J: TRBJ1-5
D: TRBD1
size: -
DNA: TGTGCCAGTAGTATTCCAGGGGGAATACAGCCCCAGCATTTT
CDR3: CASSIPGGIQPQHF